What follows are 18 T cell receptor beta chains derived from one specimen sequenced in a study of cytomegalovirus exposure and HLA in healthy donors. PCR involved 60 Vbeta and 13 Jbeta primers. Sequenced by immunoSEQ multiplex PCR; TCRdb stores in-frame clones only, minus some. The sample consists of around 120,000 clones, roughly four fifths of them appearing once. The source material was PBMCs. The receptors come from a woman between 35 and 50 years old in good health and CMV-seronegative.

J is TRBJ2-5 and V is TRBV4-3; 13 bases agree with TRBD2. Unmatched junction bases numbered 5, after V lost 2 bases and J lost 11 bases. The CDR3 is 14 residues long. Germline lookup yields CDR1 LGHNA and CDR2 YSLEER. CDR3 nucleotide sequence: TGCGCCAGCAGCCAAACTGGACTAGCGGGAGAGCAGTACTTC. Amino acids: CASSQTGLAGEQYF.

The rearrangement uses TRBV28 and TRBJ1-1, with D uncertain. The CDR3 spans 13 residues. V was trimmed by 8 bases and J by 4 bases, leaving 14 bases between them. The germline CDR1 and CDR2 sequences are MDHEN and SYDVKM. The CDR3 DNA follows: TGTGCCAGCCTACTATCGGGGTCCACTGAAGCTTTCTTT. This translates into CASLLSGSTEAFF.

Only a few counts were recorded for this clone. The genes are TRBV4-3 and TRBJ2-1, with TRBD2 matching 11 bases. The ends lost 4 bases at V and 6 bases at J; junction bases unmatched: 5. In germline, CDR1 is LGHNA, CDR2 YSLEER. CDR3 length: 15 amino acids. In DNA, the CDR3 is TGCGCCAGCAGCCCGACTAGCGGGATCATCAATGAGCAGTTCTTC. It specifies CASSPTSGIINEQFF.

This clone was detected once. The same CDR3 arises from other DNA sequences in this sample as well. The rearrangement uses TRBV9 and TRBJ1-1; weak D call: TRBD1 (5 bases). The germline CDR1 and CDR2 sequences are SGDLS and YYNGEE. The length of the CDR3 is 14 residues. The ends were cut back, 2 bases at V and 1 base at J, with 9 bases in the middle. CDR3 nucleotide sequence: TGTGCCAGCAGCGTGGGAGGGGAGAACACTGAAGCTTTCTTT. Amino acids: CASSVGGENTEAFF.

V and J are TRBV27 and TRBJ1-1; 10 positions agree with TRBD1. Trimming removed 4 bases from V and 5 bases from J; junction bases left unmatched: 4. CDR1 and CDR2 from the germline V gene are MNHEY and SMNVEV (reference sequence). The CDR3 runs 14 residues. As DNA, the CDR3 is TGTGCCAGCAGTTGGGACAGGGGAGGTACTGAAGCTTTCTTT. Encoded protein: CASSWDRGGTEAFF.

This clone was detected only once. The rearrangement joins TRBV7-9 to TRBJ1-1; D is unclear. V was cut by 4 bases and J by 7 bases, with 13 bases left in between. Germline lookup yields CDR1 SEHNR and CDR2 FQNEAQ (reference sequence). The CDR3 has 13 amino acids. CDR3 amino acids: CASSSYGRSEAFF. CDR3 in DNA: TGTGCCAGCAGCTCATATGGTAGGAGTGAAGCTTTCTTT.

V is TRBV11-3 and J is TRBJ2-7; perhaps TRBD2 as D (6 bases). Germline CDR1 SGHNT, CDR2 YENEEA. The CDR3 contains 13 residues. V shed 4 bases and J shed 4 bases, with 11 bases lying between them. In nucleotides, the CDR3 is TGTGCCAGCAGCTCCACCGGGGGTTACGAGCAGTACTTC. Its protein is CASSSTGGYEQYF.

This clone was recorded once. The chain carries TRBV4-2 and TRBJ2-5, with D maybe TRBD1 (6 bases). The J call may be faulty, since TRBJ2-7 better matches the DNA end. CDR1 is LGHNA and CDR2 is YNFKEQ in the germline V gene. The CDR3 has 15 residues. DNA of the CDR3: TGTGCCAGCAGCCAAGTTCTAGGGGGCTCCTACGAGCAGTACTTC. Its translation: CASSQVLGGSYEQYF.

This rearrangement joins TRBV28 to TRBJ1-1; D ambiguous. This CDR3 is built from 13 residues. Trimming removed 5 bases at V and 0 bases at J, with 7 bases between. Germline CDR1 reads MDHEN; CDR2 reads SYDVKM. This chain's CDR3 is CASSARVNTEAFF. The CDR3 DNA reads TGTGCCAGCAGTGCGAGAGTGAACACTGAAGCTTTCTTT.

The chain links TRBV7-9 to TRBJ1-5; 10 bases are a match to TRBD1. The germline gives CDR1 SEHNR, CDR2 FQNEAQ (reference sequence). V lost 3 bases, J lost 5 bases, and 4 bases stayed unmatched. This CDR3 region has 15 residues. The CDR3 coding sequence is TGTGCCAGCAGCTTGGGGACAGGGGTCTATCAGCCCCAGCATTTT. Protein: CASSLGTGVYQPQHF.

The CDR3 nucleotides are TGTGCCATCAGTGAGGAGGGCGGATTCTCTGGGGCCAACGTCCTGACTTTC. Translated: CAISEEGGFSGANVLTF. The chain joins TRBV10-3 to TRBJ2-6; weak D call: TRBD2 (5 bases). The CDR3 contains 17 residues. The V gene lost 2 bases and the J gene lost 0 bases, with 11 bases spanning the gap. The germline CDR1 and CDR2 sequences are ENHRY and SYGVKD.

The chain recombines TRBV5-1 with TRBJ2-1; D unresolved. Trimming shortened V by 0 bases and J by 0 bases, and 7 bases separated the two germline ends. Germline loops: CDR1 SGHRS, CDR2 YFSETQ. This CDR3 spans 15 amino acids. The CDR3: CASSLATGSYNEQFF. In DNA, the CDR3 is TGCGCCAGCAGCTTGGCTACTGGCTCCTACAATGAGCAGTTCTTC. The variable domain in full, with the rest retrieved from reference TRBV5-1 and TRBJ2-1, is KAGVTQTPRYLIKTRGQQVTLSCSPISGHRSVSWYQQTPGQGLQFLFEYFSETQRNKGNFPGRFSGRQFSNSRSEMNVSTLELGDSALYLCASSLATGSYNEQFFGPGTRLTVL.

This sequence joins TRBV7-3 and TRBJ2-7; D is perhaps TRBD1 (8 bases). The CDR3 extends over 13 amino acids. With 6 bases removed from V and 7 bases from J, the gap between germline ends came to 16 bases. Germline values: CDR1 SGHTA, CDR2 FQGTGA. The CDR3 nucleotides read TGTGCCAGCAGAATTGGGGGGGACAGGGAGCAGTACTTC. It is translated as CASRIGGDREQYF.

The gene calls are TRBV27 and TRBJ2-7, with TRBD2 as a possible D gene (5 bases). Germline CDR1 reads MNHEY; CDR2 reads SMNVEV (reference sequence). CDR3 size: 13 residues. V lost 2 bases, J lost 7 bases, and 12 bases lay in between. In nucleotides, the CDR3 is TGTGCCAGCAGTTTACGAAGCGGCGGGGAGCAGTACTTC. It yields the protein CASSLRSGGEQYF.

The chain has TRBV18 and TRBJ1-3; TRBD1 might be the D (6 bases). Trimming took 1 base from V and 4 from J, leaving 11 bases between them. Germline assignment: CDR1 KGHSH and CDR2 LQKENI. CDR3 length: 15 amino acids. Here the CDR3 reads CASSPRNRDGNTIYF. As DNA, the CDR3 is TGTGCCAGCTCACCACGGAACAGGGACGGAAACACCATATATTTT. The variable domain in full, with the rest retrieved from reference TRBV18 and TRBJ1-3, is NAGVMQNPRHLVRRRGQEARLRCSPMKGHSHVYWYRQLPEEGLKFMVYLQKENIIDESGMPKERFSAEFPKEGPSILRIQQVVRGDSAAYFCASSPRNRDGNTIYFGEGSWLTVV.

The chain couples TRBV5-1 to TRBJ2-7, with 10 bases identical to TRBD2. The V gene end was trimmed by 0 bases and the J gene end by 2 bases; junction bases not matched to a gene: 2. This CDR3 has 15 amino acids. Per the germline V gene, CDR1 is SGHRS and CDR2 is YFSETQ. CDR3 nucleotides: TGCGCCAGCAGCTTGGAGACTAGCGGGCCCTACGAGCAGTACTTC. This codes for CASSLETSGPYEQYF.

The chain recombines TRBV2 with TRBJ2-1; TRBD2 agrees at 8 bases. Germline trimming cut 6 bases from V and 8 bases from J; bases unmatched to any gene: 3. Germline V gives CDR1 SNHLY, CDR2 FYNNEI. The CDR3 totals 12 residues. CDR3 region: CASRLAGDEQFF. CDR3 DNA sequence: TGTGCCAGCAGGCTAGCGGGCGATGAGCAGTTCTTC.

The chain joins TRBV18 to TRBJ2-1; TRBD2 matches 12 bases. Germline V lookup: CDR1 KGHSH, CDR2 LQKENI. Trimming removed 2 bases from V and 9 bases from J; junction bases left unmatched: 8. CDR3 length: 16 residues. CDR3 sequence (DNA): TGTGCCAGCTCACCAACGGGGCTAGCGGGAGGGAGTGAGCAGTTCTTC. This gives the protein CASSPTGLAGGSEQFF.